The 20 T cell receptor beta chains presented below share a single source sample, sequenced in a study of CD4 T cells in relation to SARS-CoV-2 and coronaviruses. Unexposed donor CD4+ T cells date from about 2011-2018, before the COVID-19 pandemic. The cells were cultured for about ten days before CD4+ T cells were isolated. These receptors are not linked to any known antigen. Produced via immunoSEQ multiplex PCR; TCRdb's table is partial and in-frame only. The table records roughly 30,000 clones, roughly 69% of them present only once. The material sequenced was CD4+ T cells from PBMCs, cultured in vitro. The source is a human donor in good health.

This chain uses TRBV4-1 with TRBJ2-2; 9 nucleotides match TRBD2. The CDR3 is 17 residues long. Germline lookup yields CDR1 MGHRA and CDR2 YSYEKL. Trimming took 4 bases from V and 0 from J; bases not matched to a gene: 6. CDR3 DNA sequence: TGCGCCAGCAGCCCCCATACTAGCGGGTCGAACACCGGGGAGCTGTTTTTT. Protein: CASSPHTSGSNTGELFF.

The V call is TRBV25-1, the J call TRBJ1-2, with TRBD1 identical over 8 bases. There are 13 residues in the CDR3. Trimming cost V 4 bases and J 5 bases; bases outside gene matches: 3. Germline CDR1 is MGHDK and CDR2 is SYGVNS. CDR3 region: CASSGGQAYGYTF. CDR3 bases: TGTGCCAGCAGTGGGGGACAGGCGTATGGCTACACCTTC.

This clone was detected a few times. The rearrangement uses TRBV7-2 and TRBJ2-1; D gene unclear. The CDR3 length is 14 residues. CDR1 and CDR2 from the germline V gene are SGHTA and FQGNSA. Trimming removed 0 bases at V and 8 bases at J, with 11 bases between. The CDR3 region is CASSLAYIRHEQFF. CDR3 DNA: TGTGCCAGCAGCTTAGCGTATATCCGCCATGAGCAGTTCTTC.

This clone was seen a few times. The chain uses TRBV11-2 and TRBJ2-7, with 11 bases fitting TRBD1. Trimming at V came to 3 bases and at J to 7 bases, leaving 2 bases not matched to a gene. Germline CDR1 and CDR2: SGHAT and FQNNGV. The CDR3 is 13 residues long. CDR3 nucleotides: TGTGCCAGCAGCTTTCGGGACAGGGGGGAGCAGTACTTC. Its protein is CASSFRDRGEQYF.

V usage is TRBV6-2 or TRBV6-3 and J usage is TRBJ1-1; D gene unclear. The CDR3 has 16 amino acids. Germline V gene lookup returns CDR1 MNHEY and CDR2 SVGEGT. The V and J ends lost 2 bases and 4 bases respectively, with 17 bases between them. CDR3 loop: CASSYPRPLKPTEAFF. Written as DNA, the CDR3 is TGTGCCAGCAGTTACCCTCGGCCCCTGAAGCCCACTGAAGCTTTCTTT.

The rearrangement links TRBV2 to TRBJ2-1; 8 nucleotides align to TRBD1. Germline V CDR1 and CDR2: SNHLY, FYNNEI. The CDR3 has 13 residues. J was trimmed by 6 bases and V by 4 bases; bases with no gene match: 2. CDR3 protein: CASSGQGRNEQFF. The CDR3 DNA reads TGTGCCAGCAGTGGACAGGGGCGCAATGAGCAGTTCTTC.

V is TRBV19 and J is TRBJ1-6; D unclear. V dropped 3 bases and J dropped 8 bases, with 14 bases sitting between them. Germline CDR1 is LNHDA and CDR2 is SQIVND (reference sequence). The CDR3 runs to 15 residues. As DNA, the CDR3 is TGTGCCAGTAGTATCCCTGGAAAGGGCGATTCACCCCTCCACTTT. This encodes CASSIPGKGDSPLHF.

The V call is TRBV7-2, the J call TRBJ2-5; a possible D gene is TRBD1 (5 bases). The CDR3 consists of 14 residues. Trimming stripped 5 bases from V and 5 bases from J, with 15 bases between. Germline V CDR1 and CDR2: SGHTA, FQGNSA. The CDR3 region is CASSPNQGWETQYF. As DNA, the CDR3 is TGTGCCAGCAGCCCCAATCAGGGCTGGGAGACCCAGTACTTC.

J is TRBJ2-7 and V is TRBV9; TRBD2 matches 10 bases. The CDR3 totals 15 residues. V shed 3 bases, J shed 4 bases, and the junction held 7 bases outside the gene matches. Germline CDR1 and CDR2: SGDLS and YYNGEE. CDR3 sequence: CASSERAGGLYEQYF. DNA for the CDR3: TGTGCCAGCAGCGAGCGAGCGGGGGGGCTATACGAGCAGTACTTC. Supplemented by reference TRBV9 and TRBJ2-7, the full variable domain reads DSGVTQTPKHLITATGQRVTLRCSPRSGDLSVYWYQQSLDQGLQFLIQYYNGEERAKGNILERFSAQQFPDLHSELNLSSLELGDSALYFCASSERAGGLYEQYFGPGTRLTVT.

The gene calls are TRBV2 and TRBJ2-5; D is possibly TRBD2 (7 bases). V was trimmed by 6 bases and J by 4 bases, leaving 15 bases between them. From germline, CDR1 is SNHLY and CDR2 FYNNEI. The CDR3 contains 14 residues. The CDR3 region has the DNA TGTGCCAGCAGGCCGGGGGGCCCCGGAGAGACCCAGTACTTC. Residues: CASRPGGPGETQYF.

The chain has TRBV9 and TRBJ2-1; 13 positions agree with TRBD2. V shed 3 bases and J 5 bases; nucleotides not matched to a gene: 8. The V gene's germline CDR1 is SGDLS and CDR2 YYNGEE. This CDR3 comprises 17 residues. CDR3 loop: CASSGFRGLAGNNEQFF. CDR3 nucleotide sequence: TGTGCCAGCAGCGGCTTTAGGGGACTAGCGGGGAACAATGAGCAGTTCTTC.

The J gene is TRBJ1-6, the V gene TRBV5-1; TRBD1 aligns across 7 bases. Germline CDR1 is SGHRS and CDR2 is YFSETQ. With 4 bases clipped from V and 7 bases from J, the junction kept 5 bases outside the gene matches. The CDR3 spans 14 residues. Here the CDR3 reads CASSPRDRNSPLHF. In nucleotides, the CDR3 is TGCGCCAGCAGCCCCCGGGACAGAAATTCACCCCTCCACTTT.

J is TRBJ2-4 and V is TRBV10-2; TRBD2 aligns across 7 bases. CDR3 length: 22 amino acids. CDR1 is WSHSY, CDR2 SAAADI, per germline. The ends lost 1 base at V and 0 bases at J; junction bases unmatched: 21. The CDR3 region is CASSEFTPRRGLPGLAKNIQYF. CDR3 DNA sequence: TGCGCCAGCAGTGAGTTTACCCCTCGGAGGGGACTACCAGGGCTAGCCAAAAACATTCAGTACTTC.

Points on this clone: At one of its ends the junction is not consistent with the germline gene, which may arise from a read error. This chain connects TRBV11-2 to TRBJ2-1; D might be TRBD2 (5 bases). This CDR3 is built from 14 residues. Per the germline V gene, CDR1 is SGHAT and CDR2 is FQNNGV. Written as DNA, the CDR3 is TGTGCCAGCAGCTTCGACTACTCCCACAATGAGCAGTTCTTC. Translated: CASSFDYSHNEQFF.

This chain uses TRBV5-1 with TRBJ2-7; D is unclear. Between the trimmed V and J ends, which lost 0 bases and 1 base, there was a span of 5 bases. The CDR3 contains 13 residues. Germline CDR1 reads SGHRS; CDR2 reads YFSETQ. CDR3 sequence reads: CASSLDGSYEQYF. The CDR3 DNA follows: TGCGCCAGCAGCTTGGACGGGTCCTACGAGCAGTACTTC.

The CDR3 loop reads CASSFGTGDNEQFF. CDR3 DNA sequence: TGTGCCAGCAGCTTCGGGACAGGGGACAATGAGCAGTTCTTC. The V and J genes are TRBV7-3 and TRBJ2-1; TRBD1 matches 10 bases. The CDR3 has 14 amino acids. Per germline, CDR1 SGHTA and CDR2 FQGTGA. J lost 5 bases, V lost 3 bases, and 1 base had no gene match.

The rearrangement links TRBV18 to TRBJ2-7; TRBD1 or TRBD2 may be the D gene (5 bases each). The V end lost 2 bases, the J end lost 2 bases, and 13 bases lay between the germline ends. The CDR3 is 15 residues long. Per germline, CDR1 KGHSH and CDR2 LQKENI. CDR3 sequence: CASSPARDPPYEQYF. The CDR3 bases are TGTGCCAGCTCACCAGCCCGGGACCCACCCTACGAGCAGTACTTC.

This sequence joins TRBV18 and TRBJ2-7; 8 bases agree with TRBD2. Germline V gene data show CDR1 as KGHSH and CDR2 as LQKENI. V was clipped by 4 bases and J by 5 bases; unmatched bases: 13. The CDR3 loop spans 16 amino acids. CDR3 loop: CASSQPRGGGPDEQYF. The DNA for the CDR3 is TGTGCCAGCTCACAGCCCCGGGGGGGAGGGCCCGACGAGCAGTACTTC.

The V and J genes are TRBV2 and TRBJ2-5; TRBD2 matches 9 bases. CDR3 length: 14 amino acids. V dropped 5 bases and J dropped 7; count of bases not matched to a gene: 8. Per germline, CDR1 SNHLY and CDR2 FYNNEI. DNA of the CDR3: TGTGCCAGCAGTTGGGGCGGGAGGGCCTCGACCCAGTACTTC. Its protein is CASSWGGRASTQYF. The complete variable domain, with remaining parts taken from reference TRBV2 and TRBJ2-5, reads EPEVTQTPSHQVTQMGQEVILRCVPISNHLYFYWYRQILGQKVEFLVSFYNNEISEKSEIFDDQFSVERPDGSNFTLKIRSTKLEDSAMYFCASSWGGRASTQYFGPGTRLLVL.

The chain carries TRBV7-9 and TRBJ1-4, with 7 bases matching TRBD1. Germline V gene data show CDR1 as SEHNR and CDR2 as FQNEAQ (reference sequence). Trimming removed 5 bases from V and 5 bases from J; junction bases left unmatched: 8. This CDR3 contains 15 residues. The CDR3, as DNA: TGTGCCAGCAGCCCAAAGACAGGGCGGAATGAAAAACTGTTTTTT. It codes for CASSPKTGRNEKLFF.